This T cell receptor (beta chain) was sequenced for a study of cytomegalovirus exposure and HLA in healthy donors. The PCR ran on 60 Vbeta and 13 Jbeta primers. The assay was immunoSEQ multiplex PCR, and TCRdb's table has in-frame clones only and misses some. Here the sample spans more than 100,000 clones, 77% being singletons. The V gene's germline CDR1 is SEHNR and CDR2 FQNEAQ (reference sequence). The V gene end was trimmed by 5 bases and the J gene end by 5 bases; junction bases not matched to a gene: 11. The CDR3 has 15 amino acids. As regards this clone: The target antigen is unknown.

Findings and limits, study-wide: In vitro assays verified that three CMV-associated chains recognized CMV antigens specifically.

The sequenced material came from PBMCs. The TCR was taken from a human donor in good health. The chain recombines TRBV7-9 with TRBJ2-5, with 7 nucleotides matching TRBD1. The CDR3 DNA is TGTGCCAGCAGCCGGACAGGCACAACCCGGGAGACCCAGTACTTC. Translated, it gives CASSRTGTTRETQYF.